This T cell receptor beta chain was captured by sequencing in a study of blood T cell repertoires in COVID-19. Background on the study: Both acute and convalescent COVID-19 samples were obtained from the United States, Italy and Spain. The analysed material was cDNA or gDNA that came from T cells, B-cell-depleted T cells, or PBMCs.

Per the original data handling: Scientists estimated how many nucleated cells there were by amplifying reference gene primers. Assay: immunoSEQ multiplex PCR; the TCRdb copy retains only in-frame clones and omits some. V, J and clone size reflect that table, while D and trimming were determined from the DNA. The profile shows nearly 70,000 clones, roughly 80% of them singletons. The sequencing input was peripheral blood. The source is a woman at least 80 years old with acute or convalescent COVID-19.

The CDR3 spells CASSRTGGFGNTIYF. The CDR3 DNA reads as TGTGCCAGCAGCCGGACAGGGGGCTTTGGAAACACCATATATTTT. The rearrangement uses TRBV7-8 and TRBJ1-3, with 11 positions matching TRBD1. CDR1 is SGHVS and CDR2 is FQNEAQ in the germline V gene. This CDR3 is built from 15 residues. The junction had 3 bases not matched to a gene; V was cut back by 5 bases and J by 3 bases.